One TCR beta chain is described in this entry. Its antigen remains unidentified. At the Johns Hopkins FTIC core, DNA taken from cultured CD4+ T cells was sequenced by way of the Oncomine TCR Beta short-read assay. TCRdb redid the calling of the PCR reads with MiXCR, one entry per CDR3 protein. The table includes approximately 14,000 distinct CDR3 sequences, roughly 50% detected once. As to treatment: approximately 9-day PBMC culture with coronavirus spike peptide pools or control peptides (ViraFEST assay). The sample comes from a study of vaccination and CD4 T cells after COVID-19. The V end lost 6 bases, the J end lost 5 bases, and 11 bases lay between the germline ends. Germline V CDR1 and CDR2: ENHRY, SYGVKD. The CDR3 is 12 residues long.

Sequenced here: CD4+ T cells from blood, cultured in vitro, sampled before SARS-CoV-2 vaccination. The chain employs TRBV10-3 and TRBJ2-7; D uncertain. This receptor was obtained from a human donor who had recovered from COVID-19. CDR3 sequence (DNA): TGTGCCATCAGGGTCACGGGCCACGAGCAGTACTTC. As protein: CAIRVTGHEQYF.